Included here is one TCR beta chain sequence, with context. Its antigen is undetermined. Study donors comprised healthy, HIV-negative adults devoid of recent acute infection or vaccination. This entry is derived from a study of shared clonotypes between healthy human individuals. Genomic DNA of every subset was divided equally among multiple immunoSEQ plates. Clones were read by immunoSEQ multiplex PCR, and TCRdb kept only the in-frame ones, dropping some. The profile shows nearly 1 million clones, 76% of them singletons. Trimming removed 0 bases at V and 2 bases at J, with 15 bases between. The CDR3 length is 17 residues. Germline V gene lookup returns CDR1 SGHRS and CDR2 YFSETQ. Whole-study findings and limits: A handful of donors showed sharing of approximately 5% of naive CD4 clonotypes. Tissues were not sampled, only blood, and their repertoires likely differ.

The sequencing input was memory CD4+ T cells sorted from blood. The sample's subset: CD45RA-negative fraction. The source is a man aged 18 to 30 in good health. This chain joins TRBV5-1 and TRBJ1-5; no definite D call. The CDR3 sequence: CASSLDPPGVGNQPQHF. For the CDR3, the DNA is TGCGCCAGCAGCTTGGATCCCCCCGGGGTGGGCAATCAGCCCCAGCATTTT. The variable domain in full, completed from reference TRBV5-1 and TRBJ1-5, reads KAGVTQTPRYLIKTRGQQVTLSCSPISGHRSVSWYQQTPGQGLQFLFEYFSETQRNKGNFPGRFSGRQFSNSRSEMNVSTLELGDSALYLCASSLDPPGVGNQPQHFGDGTRLSIL.